This entry lists 15 T cell receptor beta chains sequenced from one sample in a study of beta chain features in type 1 diabetes. No antigen is known for these receptors. The study's findings and limits: When Type 1 diabetes patients were examined, their TCRB CDR3s proved moderately but significantly shorter in all four CD4+ subsets.

Since all of the isolated RNA was reverse transcribed, expressed TCRB transcripts were what got sequenced. Sequencing was performed with immunoSEQ multiplex PCR; in TCRdb, only in-frame clones are kept and a portion is missing. Of around 130,000 clones listed, 9% were seen once; the top ten hold around 0.75%. The specimen was central memory CD4+ T cells from blood. The receptors stem from a man under 40 with type 1 diabetes.

This clone occurred a few times. This sequence joins TRBV28 and TRBJ2-7; 7 bases align to TRBD1. Germline values: CDR1 MDHEN, CDR2 SYDVKM. Trimming took 2 bases from V and 3 from J; bases not matched to a gene: 4. The CDR3 length is 14 residues. CDR3 nucleotide sequence: TGTGCCAGCAGTTTAGGCGACAGGGACTACGAGCAGTACTTC. Amino acids: CASSLGDRDYEQYF.

This clone was recorded a few times. The chain recombines TRBV7-9 with TRBJ2-7; D unclear. This CDR3 has 13 amino acids. The V gene's germline CDR1 is SEHNR and CDR2 FQNEAQ (reference sequence). Between the trimmed V and J ends, which lost 4 bases and 3 bases, there was a span of 10 bases. The CDR3 sequence is CASSSAARYEQYF. The CDR3 coding sequence is TGTGCCAGCAGCTCAGCAGCCCGCTACGAGCAGTACTTC. Complete variable domain (other parts from reference TRBV7-9 and TRBJ2-7): DTGVSQNPRHKITKRGQNVTFRCDPISEHNRLYWYRQTLGQGPEFLTYFQNEAQLEKSRLLSDRFSAERPKGSFSTLEIQRTEQGDSAMYLCASSSAARYEQYFGPGTRLTVT.

This chain connects TRBV5-4 to TRBJ1-6; 7 nucleotides line up with TRBD1. This CDR3 is built from 15 residues. V lost 4 bases and J lost 10; bases outside the gene matches: 11. CDR1 and CDR2 from the germline V gene are SGHNT and YYREEE (reference sequence). The CDR3 loop reads CASSNPRDSQSPLHF. The DNA of the CDR3 is TGTGCCAGCAGCAACCCTCGGGACAGCCAATCACCCCTCCACTTT.

The chain links TRBV7-2 to TRBJ2-5; 8 bases fit TRBD2. The CDR3 runs 13 residues. Germline values: CDR1 SGHTA, CDR2 FQGNSA. Losses at the gene ends were 6 bases for V and 5 bases for J; bases not matched to a gene: 5. CDR3 DNA: TGTGCCAGCAGACCCACGGGGGGGGAGACCCAGTACTTC. Translating gives CASRPTGGETQYF.

This chain joins TRBV30 and TRBJ2-3, with D possibly being TRBD2 (6 bases). This CDR3 spans 15 amino acids. V was shortened by 3 bases and J by 0 bases, with 13 bases between the two germline ends. Germline values: CDR1 GTSNPN, CDR2 SVGIG (reference sequence). The CDR3 here is CAWRMMGGSTDTQYF. The DNA of the CDR3 is TGTGCCTGGAGGATGATGGGGGGAAGCACAGATACGCAGTATTTT.

This clone appeared many times. DNA of the CDR3: TGTGCCAGCAGTGCGACGGGGAACACTGAAGCTTTCTTT. It encodes CASSATGNTEAFF. The chain combines TRBV2 with TRBJ1-1; no clear D. CDR1 and CDR2 from the germline V gene are SNHLY and FYNNEI. This CDR3 has 13 amino acids. Trimming left V 4 bases short and J 1 base short, with 7 bases between. The whole variable domain, remainder taken from reference TRBV2 and TRBJ1-1, is EPEVTQTPSHQVTQMGQEVILRCVPISNHLYFYWYRQILGQKVEFLVSFYNNEISEKSEIFDDQFSVERPDGSNFTLKIRSTKLEDSAMYFCASSATGNTEAFFGQGTRLTVV.

The chain combines TRBV5-4 with TRBJ1-2; unclear D gene. Germline CDR1 is SGHNT and CDR2 is YYREEE (reference sequence). The CDR3 has 17 residues. Trimming shortened V by 0 bases and J by 0 bases, and 15 bases separated the two germline ends. CDR3 amino acids: CASSLAGGGPANYGYTF. CDR3 bases: TGTGCCAGCAGCTTGGCCGGAGGAGGCCCAGCTAACTATGGCTACACCTTC.

The CDR3 DNA reads as TGTGCCAGCAGCCAAGAGTTTGGACAGTCAAATCAGCCCCAGCATTTT. Its protein is CASSQEFGQSNQPQHF. This chain uses TRBV4-2 with TRBJ1-5; tentatively, D is TRBD1 (6 bases). CDR3 length: 16 amino acids. Germline V gene lookup returns CDR1 LGHNA and CDR2 YNFKEQ. The V and J ends lost 0 bases and 4 bases respectively, with 13 bases between them.

The J gene is TRBJ2-1, the V gene TRBV18, with D perhaps matching TRBD2 (5 bases). The CDR3 has 12 residues. Germline V gene sequence: CDR1 KGHSH, CDR2 LQKENI. Trimming stripped 4 bases from V and 8 bases from J, with 9 bases between. The CDR3 sequence is CASSQGEDEQFF. The CDR3 DNA reads TGTGCCAGCTCACAGGGAGAGGATGAGCAGTTCTTC.

This clone was counted between two and nine times. The chain links TRBV4-3 to TRBJ2-3, with 9 bases identical to TRBD2. This CDR3 contains 16 residues. The junction had 7 bases not matched to a gene; V was cut back by 0 bases and J by 6 bases. Germline V gene sequence: CDR1 LGHNA, CDR2 YSLEER. CDR3 region: CASSQEGGGAMDTQYF. The CDR3 DNA reads TGCGCCAGCAGCCAAGAAGGCGGGGGGGCCATGGATACGCAGTATTTT.

This clone was recorded only once. This chain connects TRBV6-1 to TRBJ2-5; D ambiguous. The CDR3 has 16 amino acids. V was trimmed by 1 base and J by 5 bases, leaving 17 bases between them. Germline loops: CDR1 MNHNS, CDR2 SASEGT. CDR3 region: CASSEEVAIEWETQYF. CDR3 nucleotide sequence: TGTGCCAGCAGTGAAGAAGTGGCAATCGAATGGGAGACCCAGTACTTC.

This clone was counted between two and nine times. The V call is TRBV4-1, the J call TRBJ1-1, with D possibly TRBD1 on 5 matching bases. CDR1 is MGHRA and CDR2 is YSYEKL in the germline V gene. The CDR3 length is 14 residues. V was shortened by 2 bases and J by 0 bases, with 7 bases between the two germline ends. The CDR3 sequence: CASSQWGLNTEAFF. CDR3 nucleotide sequence: TGCGCCAGCAGCCAATGGGGCCTGAACACTGAAGCTTTCTTT.

V and J are TRBV5-1 and TRBJ2-1, with a weak D call TRBD2 (6 bases). CDR3 length: 14 residues. V lost 5 bases and J 4 bases, leaving 13 bases between the germline ends. Germline V gives CDR1 SGHRS, CDR2 YFSETQ. CDR3 region: CASSSGLEYNEQFF. CDR3 in DNA: TGCGCCAGCAGTTCGGGACTCGAATACAATGAGCAGTTCTTC.

The table lists this clone with many counts. The chain joins TRBV27 to TRBJ2-2, with D possibly matching TRBD2 (5 bases). Germline V lookup: CDR1 MNHEY, CDR2 SMNVEV (reference sequence). Trimming shortened V by 7 bases and J by 5 bases, and 14 bases separated the two germline ends. The CDR3 length is 14 residues. The chain's CDR3 is CASKKRGETGELFF. The CDR3 region has the DNA TGTGCCAGCAAAAAACGTGGGGAGACCGGGGAGCTGTTTTTT.

This clone occurred a few times. The V and J genes are TRBV4-2 and TRBJ2-1; D might be TRBD2 (6 bases). Germline V gene data show CDR1 as LGHNA and CDR2 as YNFKEQ. The CDR3 consists of 14 residues. Trimming removed 5 bases at V and 8 bases at J, with 16 bases between. The CDR3 nucleotides are TGTGCCAGCAGCTTACGACTAGAGGTCGATGAGCAGTTCTTC. It encodes CASSLRLEVDEQFF.